The 25 T cell receptor beta chains in this list originate from one sample, sequenced in a study of vaccination effects on CD4 cells after COVID-19. With more than 9 days of culture completed, CD4+ T cells were isolated. Two doses of either BNT162b2 or mRNA-1273 were given to each participant. Libraries were prepared by immunoSEQ multiplex PCR; TCRdb keeps only in-frame clonotypes and omits some of them. The data show around 69,000 clones, 70% to 80% seen once. These TCRs' antigens remain unknown. The sample in question was CD4+ T cells from PBMCs cultured without peptide, obtained after COVID-19 vaccination. Receptors were obtained from a human donor who received a COVID-19 vaccine.

V is TRBV6-5 and J is TRBJ1-4; 7 bases are shared with TRBD1. The germline V gene encodes CDR1 MNHEY and CDR2 SVGAGI. This CDR3 contains 15 residues. Trimming cost V 7 bases and J 10 bases; bases outside gene matches: 15. The CDR3 here is CASTKDRLAAGKLFF. CDR3 nucleotides: TGTGCCAGCACCAAGGACAGGCTGGCCGCTGGAAAACTGTTTTTT.

The rearrangement joins TRBV19 to TRBJ2-5, with 12 bases aligning to TRBD2. This CDR3 contains 16 residues. The germline gives CDR1 LNHDA, CDR2 SQIVND (reference sequence). V trimming: 9 bases; J trimming: 4 bases; junction bases outside the gene matches: 12. The chain's CDR3 is CASSPLLAGGRETQYF. The CDR3 DNA is TGTGCCAGCTCGCCCCTTCTAGCGGGGGGGCGAGAGACCCAGTACTTC.

The rearrangement links TRBV4-3 to TRBJ2-3; no firm D call. Looked up from germline, CDR1 is LGHNA and CDR2 is YSLEER. V was shortened by 0 bases and J by 0 bases, with 16 bases between the two germline ends. The CDR3 consists of 18 residues. The CDR3 region has the DNA TGCGCCAGCAGCCAAGAGCCCCTTAGTGCGACTAGCACAGATACGCAGTATTTT. It encodes CASSQEPLSATSTDTQYF.

The chain combines TRBV9 with TRBJ1-3; 8 bases agree with TRBD1. The CDR3 has 19 amino acids. CDR1 SGDLS and CDR2 YYNGEE come from the germline V gene. V lost 2 bases, J lost 6 bases, and 19 bases stayed unmatched. The CDR3 DNA reads as TGTGCCAGCAGCGTCCGCGCCGGGACAGGATCCGATATTCAAAACACCATATATTTT. Translating gives CASSVRAGTGSDIQNTIYF.

In its sample, this clone was seen once. The V call is TRBV23-1, the J call TRBJ1-2, with 12 bases identical to TRBD1. TRBV23-1 is identified as an open reading frame with a role that is uncertain. With V trimmed by 0 bases and J by 2 bases, 1 base remained unmatched. CDR3 length: 16 residues. CDR3 in amino acids: CASSQSGTGGNYGYTF. The CDR3 coding sequence is TGCGCCAGCAGTCAATCAGGGACAGGGGGCAACTATGGCTACACCTTC.

The rearrangement joins TRBV3-1 (or the pseudogene TRBV3-2) to TRBJ1-2; 8 nucleotides line up with TRBD1. The CDR3 length is 14 residues. Germline V lookup: CDR1 LGHDT, CDR2 YNNKEL (reference sequence). The trim removed 9 bases at V and 3 bases at J, leaving 9 bases unmatched. Written as DNA, the CDR3 is TGTGCCAGTGGACAGGGCTCTTTGGACTATGGCTACACCTTC. Protein product: CASGQGSLDYGYTF.

The V and J genes are TRBV15 and TRBJ1-6, with D unresolved. The CDR3 is made up of 15 amino acids. The germline V gene encodes CDR1 LNHNV and CDR2 YYDKDF (reference sequence). The V gene lost 1 base and the J gene lost 3 bases, with 7 bases spanning the gap. CDR3 amino acids: CATSRAQFYNSPLHF. The CDR3 nucleotides are TGTGCCACCAGCAGAGCTCAGTTCTATAATTCACCCCTCCACTTT.

The CDR3, as DNA: TGTGCCTGGAGTGTAACCGCCTTCCAAGAGACCCAGTACTTC. Its protein product is CAWSVTAFQETQYF. The chain has TRBV30 and TRBJ2-5; unclear D gene. With 0 bases removed from V and 1 base from J, the gap between germline ends came to 9 bases. The CDR3 consists of 14 residues. Germline CDR1 and CDR2: GTSNPN and SVGIG (reference sequence).

CDR3 loop: CASSRETGLIGNTIYF. The CDR3 nucleotides are TGCGCCAGCAGCCGGGAGACAGGGTTAATCGGAAACACCATATATTTT. This sequence joins TRBV5-1 and TRBJ1-3; TRBD1 agrees at 7 bases. The length of the CDR3 is 16 residues. V lost 4 bases to trimming and J lost 4 bases; unmatched junction nucleotides: 11. The V gene's germline CDR1 is SGHRS and CDR2 YFSETQ.

V usage is TRBV18 and J usage is TRBJ1-1; D is undetermined. CDR1 and CDR2 from the germline V gene are KGHSH and LQKENI. Trimming shortened V by 6 bases and J by 2 bases, and 10 bases separated the two germline ends. The CDR3 is 13 amino acids. CDR3 sequence reads: CASSPLDNTEAFF. CDR3 coding DNA: TGTGCCAGCTCCCCGTTGGATAACACTGAAGCTTTCTTT. Complete variable domain (other parts from reference TRBV18 and TRBJ1-1): NAGVMQNPRHLVRRRGQEARLRCSPMKGHSHVYWYRQLPEEGLKFMVYLQKENIIDESGMPKERFSAEFPKEGPSILRIQQVVRGDSAAYFCASSPLDNTEAFFGQGTRLTVV.

The V gene is TRBV5-5, the J gene TRBJ2-7; D is uncertain. Germline assignment: CDR1 SGHKS and CDR2 YYEKEE (reference sequence). Trimming took off 0 bases at V and 4 bases at J, with 11 bases between the two ends. This CDR3 contains 14 residues. The DNA for the CDR3 is TGTGCCAGCAGCTTGGAGGCAGACATTTACGAGCAGTACGTC. It codes for CASSLEADIYEQYV.

This clone has only a few counts. V and J are TRBV5-1 and TRBJ1-4, with unresolved D. The CDR3 sequence is 15 residues long. The V gene lost 1 base and the J gene lost 6 bases, with 13 bases spanning the gap. CDR1 and CDR2 (germline): SGHRS, YFSETQ. The CDR3 DNA reads as TGCGCCAGCAGCTTGACTGGGATAGGAGATGAAAAACTGTTTTTT. Translated, it gives CASSLTGIGDEKLFF.

The gene calls are TRBV5-6 and TRBJ1-2, with D maybe TRBD1 (6 bases). Trimming stripped 2 bases from V and 7 bases from J, with 15 bases between. Germline assignment: CDR1 SGHDT and CDR2 YYEEEE. The CDR3 runs 14 residues. In DNA form, the CDR3 reads TGTGCCAGCAGCTTCCCGGGAGGGGGGCCTGGCTACACCTTC. This sequence encodes CASSFPGGGPGYTF.

In this sample, this clone turned up once. The chain joins TRBV28 to TRBJ1-4, with 7 bases matching TRBD1. Germline lookup yields CDR1 MDHEN and CDR2 SYDVKM. J was trimmed by 3 bases and V by 10 bases; bases with no gene match: 5. CDR3 length: 13 amino acids. The CDR3 region is CAIRGLPNEKLFF. CDR3 bases: TGTGCCATCAGGGGGTTACCTAATGAAAAACTGTTTTTT.

The V and J genes are TRBV28 and TRBJ2-1; a possible D gene is TRBD1 (5 bases). Germline V gives CDR1 MDHEN, CDR2 SYDVKM. The CDR3 has 13 amino acids. Between the trimmed V and J ends, which lost 1 base and 7 bases, there was a span of 8 bases. CDR3 DNA sequence: TGTGCCAGCAGTTTATCCAGGGTAAATGAGCAGTTCTTC. Amino acids: CASSLSRVNEQFF.

The chain carries TRBV6-1 and TRBJ2-7, with 7 bases identical to TRBD2. CDR1 is MNHNS, CDR2 SASEGT, per germline. This CDR3 region has 14 residues. The ends lost 0 bases at V and 3 bases at J; junction bases unmatched: 2. The chain's CDR3 is CASSEAGRGYEQYV. CDR3 DNA: TGTGCCAGCAGTGAAGCGGGGAGGGGCTACGAGCAGTACGTC.

The CDR3 spells CASSQGTGREQYV. The DNA of the CDR3 is TGTGCCAGCAGCCAAGGGACGGGAAGGGAGCAGTACGTC. The genes are TRBV3-1 (or the pseudogene TRBV3-2) and TRBJ2-7, with D perhaps TRBD2 (5 bases). The CDR3 is made up of 13 amino acids. Trimming left V 1 base short and J 7 bases short, with 11 bases between. Germline CDR1 LGHDT, CDR2 YNNKEL (reference sequence).

The rearrangement joins TRBV24-1 to TRBJ2-3; tentatively, D is TRBD2 (6 bases). V was pared by 2 bases and J by 0 bases, with 11 bases between. The V gene's germline CDR1 is KGHDR and CDR2 SFDVKD. The CDR3 runs to 16 residues. Here the CDR3 reads CATSDSLASSTDTQYF. DNA of the CDR3: TGTGCCACCAGTGATTCTCTAGCGAGTAGCACAGATACGCAGTATTTT.

This clone was seen a few times. The J gene is TRBJ2-1, the V gene TRBV7-9; TRBD1 matches 9 bases. The CDR3 runs to 15 residues. With 5 bases clipped from V and 7 bases from J, the junction kept 9 bases outside the gene matches. Germline-derived CDR1 and CDR2 are SEHNR and FQNEAQ (reference sequence). The CDR3 region is CASSTPGQGRNEQFF. The CDR3 DNA sequence: TGTGCCAGCAGCACCCCCGGACAGGGGAGGAATGAGCAGTTCTTC.

The gene calls are TRBV4-3 and TRBJ1-5; possibly TRBD1 for D (6 bases). Trimming left V 0 bases short and J 6 bases short, with 12 bases between. The CDR3 extends over 15 amino acids. CDR1 and CDR2 (germline): LGHNA, YSLEER. CDR3 region: CASSQDQGGGQPQHF. For the CDR3, the DNA is TGCGCCAGCAGCCAAGATCAGGGAGGGGGTCAGCCCCAGCATTTT.

This clone was found once. The CDR3 DNA is TGCAGCGCAGAGATGGGGGCAGATACGCAGTATTTT. Its protein is CSAEMGADTQYF. The chain combines TRBV29-1 with TRBJ2-3; D is tentatively TRBD1 or TRBD2 (5 bases each). V lost 7 bases and J lost 4, with 12 bases in between. Germline V gene data show CDR1 as SQVTM and CDR2 as ANQGSEA. This CDR3 has 12 residues.

This rearrangement joins TRBV7-7 to TRBJ1-5; D uncertain. Trimming took 2 bases from V and 3 from J, leaving 5 bases between them. The CDR3 is made up of 13 amino acids. Germline V gene sequence: CDR1 SSHAT, CDR2 FNYEAQ (reference sequence). The chain's CDR3 is CASSLSDNQPQHF. CDR3 in DNA: TGTGCCAGCAGCTTATCGGACAATCAGCCCCAGCATTTT.

Only a few counts were recorded for this clone. J is TRBJ2-7 and V is TRBV7-2; D is uncertain. This CDR3 is built from 15 residues. CDR1 and CDR2 from the germline V gene are SGHTA and FQGNSA. V dropped 1 base and J dropped 3 bases, with 13 bases sitting between them. The CDR3 protein is CASSLGGAAVYEQYV. CDR3 in DNA: TGTGCCAGCAGCTTAGGAGGAGCAGCTGTCTACGAGCAGTACGTC.

The chain uses TRBV7-3 and TRBJ2-6; tentative D call: TRBD2 (5 bases). Trimming removed 2 bases from V and 2 bases from J, with 7 bases in between. The CDR3 totals 15 residues. CDR1 is SGHTA, CDR2 FQGTGA, per germline. The CDR3 loop reads CASSLRGPGANVLTF. CDR3 bases: TGTGCCAGCAGCTTACGGGGTCCTGGGGCCAACGTCCTGACTTTC.

This clone has a handful of counts. This sequence joins TRBV7-9 and TRBJ2-7, with 7 bases that match TRBD1. Germline CDR1 reads SEHNR; CDR2 reads FQNEAQ (reference sequence). J was trimmed by 4 bases and V by 5 bases; bases with no gene match: 8. The CDR3 is 14 amino acids. In DNA form, the CDR3 reads TGTGCCAGCAGCCCAGGGGACAGAATTTACGAGCAGTACGTC. Translation: CASSPGDRIYEQYV.